These T cell receptor beta chains were read from a single sample in a study of graft-versus-host responses after intestinal transplantation. TCRdb keeps only in-frame clones here, not all; method: immunoSEQ multiplex PCR. The data hold approximately 7,000 clones, with 55% to 75% observed a single time. Sequencing was performed on ileum tissue, taken around 33 weeks after intestinal transplantation. These receptors were obtained from a human patient who received an intestinal transplant, so some T cells may come from the graft donor. Each CDR3 is given with its conserved first and last residue. Each record gives: D gene, J gene, V gene, clone size, CDR3 DNA, CDR3 protein. D genes are given only for firm matches. Clone size is stated in some rows and not others, as once, few, many or a class when expanded.

-	TRBJ1-2	TRBV6-1	-	TGTGCCAGCAGTGAAGCGTCTGGTAGGGGTTCAGCGGGCTACACCTTC	CASSEASGRGSAGYTF
-	TRBJ1-1	TRBV5-4	-	TGTGCCAGCAGCTTGGAATTAAGCACTGAAGCTTTCTTT	CASSLELSTEAFF
-	TRBJ2-7	TRBV23-1	-	TGCGCCAGCAGTCGGTCGGGGGACCGAACCGAGTACGAGCAGTACTTC	CASSRSGDRTEYEQYF
-	TRBJ1-5	TRBV10-2	-	TGCGCCAGCAGGTCCGATTGGGGAAATCAGCCCCAGCATTTT	CASRSDWGNQPQHF
-	TRBJ2-2	TRBV6-5	-	TGTGCCAGTCATCCAGCGAACACCGGGGAGCTGTTTTTT	CASHPANTGELFF
-	TRBJ2-1	TRBV5-4	few	TGTGCCAGCAGCTTAAGGGACACCTACTACAATGAGCAGTTCTTC	CASSLRDTYYNEQFF
TRBD1	TRBJ1-2	TRBV18	-	TGTGCCAGCTCACAACGACAGGGGGTCGATGGCTACACCTTC	CASSQRQGVDGYTF
TRBD2	TRBJ2-1	TRBV11-3	-	TGTGCCAGCAGCCGGACTAGCGGGGGCTCCTACAATGAGCAGTTCTTC	CASSRTSGGSYNEQFF
-	TRBJ2-7	TRBV11-2	-	TGTGCCAGCAGCTTAGAAGTAGCACTGGCCTACGAGCAGTACTTC	CASSLEVALAYEQYF
-	TRBJ1-6	TRBV19	-	TGTGCCAGTAGCCACCCCCAGAGTCCCAATTCACCCCTCCACTTT	CASSHPQSPNSPLHF
-	TRBJ2-2	TRBV7-9	-	TGTGCCAGCAGCCCTAAGGGTGGCGGGGAGCTGTTTTTT	CASSPKGGGELFF
-	TRBJ1-5	TRBV5-8	-	TGTGCCAGCAGCCGTACCGATGCTCAGCCCCAGCATTTT	CASSRTDAQPQHF
-	TRBJ1-2	TRBV7-9	-	TGTGCCAGCAGGGGGGCTAACTATGGCTACACCTTC	CASRGANYGYTF
-	TRBJ2-1	TRBV30	-	TGTGCCTGGATAAGGGTGGGATTGAGCAATGAGCAGTTCTTC	CAWIRVGLSNEQFF
TRBD2	TRBJ2-3	TRBV11-2	once	TGTGCCAGCAGCTTAGATGGAGGCCTAGCGGGCCACACAGATACGCAGTATTTT	CASSLDGGLAGHTDTQYF
-	TRBJ2-1	TRBV7-2	-	TGTGCCAGCAGTCCAGGTTCAGGACTATCTGGGGATGAGCAGTTCTTC	CASSPGSGLSGDEQFF
TRBD1	TRBJ2-5	TRBV9	-	TGTGCCAGCAGCGCGACCGGGACAGGGGGCCAAGAGACCCAGTACTTC	CASSATGTGGQETQYF
TRBD2	TRBJ2-2	TRBV7-9	-	TGTGCCAGCAGCTTAGAGTCTAGCGGGGGGCCGAACACCGGGGAGCTGTTTTTT	CASSLESSGGPNTGELFF
TRBD1	TRBJ1-2	TRBV15	-	TGTGCCACCAGCACCGACAGGGTTGGAGGCTACACCTTC	CATSTDRVGGYTF
-	TRBJ1-2	TRBV2	-	TGTGCCAGCAGTGATCGGGTGGGCCATAGCTACACCTTC	CASSDRVGHSYTF
TRBD1	TRBJ1-2	TRBV28	once	TGTGCCAGCACTCGACAGGGACGGCGTCATGGCTACACCTTC	CASTRQGRRHGYTF
TRBD1	TRBJ1-1	TRBV6-5	-	TGTGCCAGCAGTGCTGTGACAGGGGGCTATACTGAAGCTTTCTTT	CASSAVTGGYTEAFF
-	TRBJ1-2	TRBV28	-	TGTGCCAGCATTACAGGGATCCCTAACTATGGCTACACCTTC	CASITGIPNYGYTF
-	TRBJ1-6	TRBV28	-	TGTGCCAGCACCCCCGGGGGGAATTCACCCCTCCACTTT	CASTPGGNSPLHF
-	TRBJ1-1	TRBV6-1	once	TGTGCCAGCAGTTTGGGGGGGGAGAACACTGAAGCTTTCTTT	CASSLGGENTEAFF
TRBD2	TRBJ2-5	TRBV5-1	once	TGCGCCAGCAGCCGGGGACTAGCGGGGGCCCAAGAGACCCAGTACTTC	CASSRGLAGAQETQYF
-	TRBJ1-2	TRBV7-3	-	TGTGCCAGCAGCCTGGGGAAGAGCCCCTATGTAGGCTACACCTTC	CASSLGKSPYVGYTF
TRBD1	TRBJ1-4	TRBV28	few	TGTGCCAGCAGTCCCGGACAGGCGCTAAATGAAAAACTGTTTTTT	CASSPGQALNEKLFF
TRBD2	TRBJ2-5	TRBV28	-	TGTGCCAGCAGTTTATTCCCGGGGGGTAGAATAAGAGAGACCCAGTACTTC	CASSLFPGGRIRETQYF
-	TRBJ1-1	TRBV30	-	TGTGCCTGGAGTGCAGGGGCGAGGGTTACTGAAGCTTTCTTT	CAWSAGARVTEAFF
-	TRBJ2-1	TRBV9	few	TGTGCCAGCAGCGTAGAAGAGTACGAGCAGTTCTTC	CASSVEEYEQFF
-	TRBJ1-1	TRBV15	-	TGTGCCACCAGCATGGGGAGGAAGACTGAAGCTTTCTTT	CATSMGRKTEAFF
TRBD2	TRBJ2-2	TRBV6-4	-	TGTGCCAGCAGTTTTAGCGGGGACGAGGGCACCGGGGAGCTGTTTTTT	CASSFSGDEGTGELFF
-	TRBJ1-1	TRBV6-4	medium-sized	TGTGCCAGCCCTGACAGTCCGAACACTGAAGCTTTCTTT	CASPDSPNTEAFF
TRBD1	TRBJ1-4	TRBV6-1	-	TGTGCCAGCCTGGACAGGGAAGCTAATGAAAAACTGTTTTTT	CASLDREANEKLFF
-	TRBJ1-1	TRBV29-1	-	TGCAGCGTATACCCCAGGGTAAACACTGAAGCTTTCTTT	CSVYPRVNTEAFF
TRBD2	TRBJ2-3	TRBV9	once	TGTGCCAGCAGCGGAAACCCTCAAAGCGGGGGGCCCACAGATACGCAGTATTTT	CASSGNPQSGGPTDTQYF
-	TRBJ1-1	TRBV5-1	-	TGCGCCAGCAGCCCAGGGTTGAACACTGAAGCTTTCTTT	CASSPGLNTEAFF
TRBD1	TRBJ1-5	TRBV6-1	-	TGTGCCAGCACCCCAGGGGACAGGTTCCAGCCCCAGCATTTT	CASTPGDRFQPQHF
TRBD1	TRBJ1-2	TRBV11-2	few	TGTGCCAGCAGCTTAGATGGGACAGGGGGCGGCTACACCTTC	CASSLDGTGGGYTF
-	TRBJ1-6	TRBV27	-	TGTGCCAGCACCCTCCAGGGGTATAATTCACCCCTCCACTTT	CASTLQGYNSPLHF
TRBD2	TRBJ2-1	TRBV7-2	-	TGTGCCCCGGAGCTAGCGGGGGGGAACAATGAGCAGTTCTTC	CAPELAGGNNEQFF
TRBD2	TRBJ2-3	TRBV5-6	-	TGTGCCAGCAGCTTGGCTCTAGCGGGGCTCACAGATACGCAGTATTTT	CASSLALAGLTDTQYF
TRBD1	TRBJ1-3	TRBV11-1	-	TGTGCCAGCAGCTTCAATGGACAGGGCTTTGGAAACACCATATATTTT	CASSFNGQGFGNTIYF
TRBD2	TRBJ2-3	TRBV12-5	large	TGTGCTAGTGGTTTAAGCGGACTAGCAAGCACAGATACGCAGTATTTT	CASGLSGLASTDTQYF
-	TRBJ2-5	TRBV29-1	-	TGCAGCGTGCCCGGGGGGCACCAAGAGACCCAGTACTTC	CSVPGGHQETQYF
TRBD2	TRBJ2-3	TRBV6-5	-	TGTGCCAGCAGGCAGACTAGCGGGGCCACAGATACGCAGTATTTT	CASRQTSGATDTQYF
-	TRBJ1-1	TRBV5-4	-	TGTGCCAGCAGAGCTAGACAGGCCACTGAAGCTTTCTTT	CASRARQATEAFF
-	TRBJ2-5	TRBV7-6	-	TGTGCCAGCAGCGACAGGTACCAAGAGACCCAGTACTTC	CASSDRYQETQYF
TRBD2	TRBJ2-3	TRBV6-1	-	TGTGCCAGCAGTGAAGCGAGTAGAATTAGCGGGGGCACAGATACGCAGTATTTT	CASSEASRISGGTDTQYF
-	TRBJ2-7	TRBV5-3	-	TGTGCCAGCAGCTGGGCGAGGACGTACTCCTACGAGCAGTACTTC	CASSWARTYSYEQYF
TRBD2	TRBJ2-5	TRBV9	medium-sized	TGTGCCAGCAGCGCGGGCGGGGGATGGGAGACCCAGTACTTC	CASSAGGGWETQYF
TRBD1	TRBJ1-4	TRBV27	-	TGTGCCAGCAAGGACAGGGGCGGGGAAAAACTGTTTTTT	CASKDRGGEKLFF